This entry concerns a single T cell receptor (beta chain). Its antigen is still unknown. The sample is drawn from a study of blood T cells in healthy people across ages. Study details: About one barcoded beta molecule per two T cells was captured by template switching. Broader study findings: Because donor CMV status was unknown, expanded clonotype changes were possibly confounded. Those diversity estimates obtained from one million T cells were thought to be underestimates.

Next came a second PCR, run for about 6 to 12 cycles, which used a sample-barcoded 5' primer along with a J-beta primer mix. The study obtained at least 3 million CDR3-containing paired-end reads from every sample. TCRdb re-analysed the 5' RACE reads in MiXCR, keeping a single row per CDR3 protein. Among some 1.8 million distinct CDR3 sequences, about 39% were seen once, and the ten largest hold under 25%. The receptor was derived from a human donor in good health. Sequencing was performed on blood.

The CDR3 is CASSFGLRDEQFF. The CDR3 nucleotides are TGTGCCAGCAGCTTCGGCCTCAGGGATGAGCAGTTCTTC. This sequence joins TRBV7-2 and TRBJ2-1; tentatively, D is TRBD1 (5 bases). The CDR3 is made up of 13 amino acids. Between the trimmed V and J ends, which lost 3 bases and 8 bases, there was a span of 11 bases. The germline V gene has CDR1 SGHTA and CDR2 FQGNSA.